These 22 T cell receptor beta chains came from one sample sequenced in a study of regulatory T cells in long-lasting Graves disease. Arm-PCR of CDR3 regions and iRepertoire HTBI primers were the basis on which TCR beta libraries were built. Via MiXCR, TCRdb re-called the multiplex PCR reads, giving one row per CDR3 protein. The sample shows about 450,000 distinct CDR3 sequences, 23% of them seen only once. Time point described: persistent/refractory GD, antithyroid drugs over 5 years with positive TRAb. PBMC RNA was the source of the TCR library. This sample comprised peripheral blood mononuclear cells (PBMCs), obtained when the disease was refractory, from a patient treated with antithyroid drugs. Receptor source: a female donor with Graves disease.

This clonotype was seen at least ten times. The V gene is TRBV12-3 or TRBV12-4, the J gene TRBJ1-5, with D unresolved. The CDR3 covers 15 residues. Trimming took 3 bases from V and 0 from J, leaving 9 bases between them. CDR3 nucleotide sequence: TGTGCCAGCAGTTTGCTAGGGCCTAGCAATCAGCCCCAGCATTTT. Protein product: CASSLLGPSNQPQHF.

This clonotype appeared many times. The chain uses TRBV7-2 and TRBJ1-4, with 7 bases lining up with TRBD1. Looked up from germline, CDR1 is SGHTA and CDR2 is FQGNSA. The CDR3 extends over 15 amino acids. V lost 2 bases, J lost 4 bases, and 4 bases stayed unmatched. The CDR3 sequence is CASSLSQGLNEKLFF. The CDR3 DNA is TGTGCCAGCAGCTTATCACAGGGGCTTAATGAAAAACTGTTTTTT. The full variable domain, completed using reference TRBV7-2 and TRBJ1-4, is GAGVSQSPSNKVTEKGKDVELRCDPISGHTALYWYRQSLGQGLEFLIYFQGNSAPDKSGLPSDRFSAERTGGSVSTLTIQRTQQEDSAVYLCASSLSQGLNEKLFFGSGTQLSVL.

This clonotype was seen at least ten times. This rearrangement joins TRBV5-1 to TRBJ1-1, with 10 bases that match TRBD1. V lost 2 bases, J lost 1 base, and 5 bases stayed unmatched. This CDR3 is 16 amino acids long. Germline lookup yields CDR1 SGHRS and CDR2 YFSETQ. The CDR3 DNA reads TGCGCCAGCAGCTTCGGGGACAGGGGCCAGAACACTGAAGCTTTCTTT. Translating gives CASSFGDRGQNTEAFF.

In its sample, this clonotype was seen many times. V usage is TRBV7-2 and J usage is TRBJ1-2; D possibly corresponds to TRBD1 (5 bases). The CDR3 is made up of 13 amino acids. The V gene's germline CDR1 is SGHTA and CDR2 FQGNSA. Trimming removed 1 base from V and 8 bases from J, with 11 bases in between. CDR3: CASSLVGAGGYTF. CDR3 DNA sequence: TGTGCCAGCAGCTTAGTTGGGGCGGGGGGCTACACCTTC.

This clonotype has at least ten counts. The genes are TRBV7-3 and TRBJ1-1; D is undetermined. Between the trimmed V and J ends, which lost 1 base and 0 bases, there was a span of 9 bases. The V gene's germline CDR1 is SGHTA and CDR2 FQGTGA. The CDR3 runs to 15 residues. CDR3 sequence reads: CASSLNPGLNTEAFF. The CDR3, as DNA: TGTGCCAGCAGCTTAAACCCAGGTTTGAACACTGAAGCTTTCTTT.

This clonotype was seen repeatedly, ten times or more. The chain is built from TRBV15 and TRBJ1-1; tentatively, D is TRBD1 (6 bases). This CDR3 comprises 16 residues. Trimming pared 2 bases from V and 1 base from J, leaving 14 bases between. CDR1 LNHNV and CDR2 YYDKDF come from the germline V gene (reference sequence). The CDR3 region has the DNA TGTGCCACCAGCAGACCTACGGGACACTCGAACACTGAAGCTTTCTTT. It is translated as CATSRPTGHSNTEAFF.

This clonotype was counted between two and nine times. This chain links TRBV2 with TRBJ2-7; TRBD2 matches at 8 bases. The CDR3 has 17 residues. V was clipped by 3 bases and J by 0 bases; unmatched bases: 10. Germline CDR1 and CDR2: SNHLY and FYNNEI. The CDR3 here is CASSDQVRGRSSYEQYF. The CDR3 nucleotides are TGTGCCAGCAGTGATCAGGTTCGCGGGAGGAGCTCCTACGAGCAGTACTTC.

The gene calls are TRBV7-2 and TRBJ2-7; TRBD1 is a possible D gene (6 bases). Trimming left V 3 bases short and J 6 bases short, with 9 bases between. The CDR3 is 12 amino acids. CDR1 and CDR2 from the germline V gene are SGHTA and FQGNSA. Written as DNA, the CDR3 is TGTGCCAGCAGCTTTACAGGGACCGAGCAGTACTTC. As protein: CASSFTGTEQYF.

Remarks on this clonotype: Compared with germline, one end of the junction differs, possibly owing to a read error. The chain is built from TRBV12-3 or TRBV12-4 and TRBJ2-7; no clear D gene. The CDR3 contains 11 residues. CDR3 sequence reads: CANSLNYEQYF. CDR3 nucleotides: TGTGCCAACAGTCTCAACTACGAGCAGTACTTC.

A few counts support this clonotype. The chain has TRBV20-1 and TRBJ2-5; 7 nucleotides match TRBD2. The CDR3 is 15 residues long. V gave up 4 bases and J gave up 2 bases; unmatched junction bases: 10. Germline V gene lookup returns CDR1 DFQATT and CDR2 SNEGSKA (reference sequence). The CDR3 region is CSATSLAEQQETQYF. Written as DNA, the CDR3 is TGCAGTGCTACATCCCTAGCGGAGCAACAAGAGACCCAGTACTTC.

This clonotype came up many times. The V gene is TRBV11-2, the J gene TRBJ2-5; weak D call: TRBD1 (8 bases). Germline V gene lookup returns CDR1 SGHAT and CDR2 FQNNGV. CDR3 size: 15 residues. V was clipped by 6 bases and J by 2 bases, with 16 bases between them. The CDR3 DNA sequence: TGTGCCAGCAGGACACAGGGGGGGAAGCAAGAGACCCAGTACTTC. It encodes CASRTQGGKQETQYF.

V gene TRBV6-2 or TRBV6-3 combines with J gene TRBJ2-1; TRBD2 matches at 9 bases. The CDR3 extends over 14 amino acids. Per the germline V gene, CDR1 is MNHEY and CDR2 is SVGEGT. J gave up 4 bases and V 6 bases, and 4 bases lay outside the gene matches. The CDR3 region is CASRREGDYNEQFF. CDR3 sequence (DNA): TGTGCCAGCAGGCGGGAGGGAGATTACAATGAGCAGTTCTTC.

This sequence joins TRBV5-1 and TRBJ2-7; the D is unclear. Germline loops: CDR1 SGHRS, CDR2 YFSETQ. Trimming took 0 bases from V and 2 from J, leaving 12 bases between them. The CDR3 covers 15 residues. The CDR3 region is CASSLDSSGPYEQYF. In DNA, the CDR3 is TGCGCCAGCAGCTTGGACTCGTCAGGACCCTACGAGCAGTACTTC. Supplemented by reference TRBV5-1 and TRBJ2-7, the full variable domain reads KAGVTQTPRYLIKTRGQQVTLSCSPISGHRSVSWYQQTPGQGLQFLFEYFSETQRNKGNFPGRFSGRQFSNSRSEMNVSTLELGDSALYLCASSLDSSGPYEQYFGPGTRLTVT.

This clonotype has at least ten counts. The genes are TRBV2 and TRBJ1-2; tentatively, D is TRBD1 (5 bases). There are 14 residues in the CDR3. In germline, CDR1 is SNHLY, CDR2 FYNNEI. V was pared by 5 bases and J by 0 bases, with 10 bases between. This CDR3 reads CASSRGDSNYGYTF. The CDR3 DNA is TGTGCCAGCAGTCGCGGGGACTCTAACTATGGCTACACCTTC.

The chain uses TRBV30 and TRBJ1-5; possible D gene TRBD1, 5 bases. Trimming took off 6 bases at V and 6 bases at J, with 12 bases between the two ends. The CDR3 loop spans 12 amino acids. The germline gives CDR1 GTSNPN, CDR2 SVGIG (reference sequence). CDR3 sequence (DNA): TGTGCCTGTAGACAGCGGGGTCAGCCCCAGCATTTT. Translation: CACRQRGQPQHF.

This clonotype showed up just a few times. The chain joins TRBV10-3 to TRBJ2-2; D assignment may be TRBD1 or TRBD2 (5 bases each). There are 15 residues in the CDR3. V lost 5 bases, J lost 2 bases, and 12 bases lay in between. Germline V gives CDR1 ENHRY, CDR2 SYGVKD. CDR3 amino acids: CAISPGDPNTGELFF. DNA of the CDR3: TGTGCCATCAGTCCTGGGGACCCTAACACCGGGGAGCTGTTTTTT.

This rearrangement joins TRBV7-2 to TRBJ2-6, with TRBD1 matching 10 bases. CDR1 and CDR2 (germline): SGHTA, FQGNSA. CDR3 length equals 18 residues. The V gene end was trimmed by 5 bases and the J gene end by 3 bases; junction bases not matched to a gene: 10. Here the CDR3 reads CASSNRDRGESGANVLTF. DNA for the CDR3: TGTGCCAGCAGCAACCGGGACAGGGGTGAAAGTGGGGCCAACGTCCTGACTTTC.

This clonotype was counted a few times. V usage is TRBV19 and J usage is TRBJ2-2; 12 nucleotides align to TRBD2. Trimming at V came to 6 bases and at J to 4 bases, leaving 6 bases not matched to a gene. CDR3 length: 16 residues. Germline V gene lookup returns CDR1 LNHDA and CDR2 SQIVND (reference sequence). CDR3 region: CASRDPGLAGTGELFF. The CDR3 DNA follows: TGTGCCAGTAGAGACCCGGGACTAGCGGGCACCGGGGAGCTGTTTTTT.

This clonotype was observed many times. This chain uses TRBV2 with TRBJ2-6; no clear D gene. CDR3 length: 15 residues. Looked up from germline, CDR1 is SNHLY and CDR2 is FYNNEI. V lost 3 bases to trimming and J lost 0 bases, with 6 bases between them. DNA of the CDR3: TGTGCCAGCAGTGAGGAAGTCTCTGGGGCCAACGTCCTGACTTTC. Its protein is CASSEEVSGANVLTF.

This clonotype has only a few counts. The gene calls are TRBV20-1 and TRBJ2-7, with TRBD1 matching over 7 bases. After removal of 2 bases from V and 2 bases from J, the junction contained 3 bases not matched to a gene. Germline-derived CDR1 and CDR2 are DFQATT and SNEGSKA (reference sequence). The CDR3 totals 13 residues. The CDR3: CSARRGRTYEQYF. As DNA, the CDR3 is TGCAGTGCTAGAAGGGGGCGCACCTACGAGCAGTACTTC.

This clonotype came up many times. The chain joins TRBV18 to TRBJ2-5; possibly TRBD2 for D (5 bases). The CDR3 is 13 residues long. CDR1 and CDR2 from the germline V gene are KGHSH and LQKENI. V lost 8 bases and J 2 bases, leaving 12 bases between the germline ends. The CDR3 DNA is TGTGCCAGCAGCCCGGGAATACAAGAGACCCAGTACTTC. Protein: CASSPGIQETQYF.

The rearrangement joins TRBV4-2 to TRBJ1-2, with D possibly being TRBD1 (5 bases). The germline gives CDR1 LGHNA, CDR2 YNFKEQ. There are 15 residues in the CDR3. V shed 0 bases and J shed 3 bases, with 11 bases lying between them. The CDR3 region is CASSQDRGVDYGYTF. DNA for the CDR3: TGTGCCAGCAGCCAAGATCGGGGGGTGGACTATGGCTACACCTTC.